The 5 T cell receptor beta chains below were found in one sample sequenced in a study of shared clonotypes between healthy human individuals. The repertoire was sequenced with immunoSEQ multiplex PCR; TCRdb's copy has only in-frame clones and lacks some. The repertoire holds more than 2,000,000 clones, with more than 85% as singletons. Source material: naive CD4+ T cells from PBMCs. As for subset: CD45RA+ positively selected. These receptors were collected from a man between 18 and 35 years old in good health. Some clones in this sample may be carry-over from other donors' samples.

This clone came up once. V gene TRBV13 combines with J gene TRBJ2-2; 7 nucleotides align to TRBD2. The CDR3 length is 18 residues. The ends lost 1 base at V and 5 bases at J; junction bases unmatched: 13. Germline CDR1 PRHDT, CDR2 FYEKMQ (reference sequence). For the CDR3, the DNA is TGTGCCAGCAGCTTAGCGGGACTACCACGCCGGGGGACCGGGGAGCTGTTTTTT. It codes for CASSLAGLPRRGTGELFF.

The V gene is TRBV6-5, the J gene TRBJ2-5, with no clear D. The germline CDR1 and CDR2 sequences are MNHEY and SVGAGI. This CDR3 contains 14 residues. Trimming shortened V by 0 bases and J by 4 bases, and 9 bases separated the two germline ends. CDR3 nucleotide sequence: TGTGCCAGCAGTTACTCGCGGCTAGGAGAGACCCAGTACTTC. This sequence encodes CASSYSRLGETQYF.

This chain joins TRBV5-1 and TRBJ2-3, with a possible D match to TRBD1 (6 bases). The germline V gene encodes CDR1 SGHRS and CDR2 YFSETQ. Trimming shortened V by 4 bases and J by 0 bases, and 18 bases separated the two germline ends. CDR3 length equals 17 residues. CDR3 in DNA: TGCGCCAGCAGCCCCGGGGCACAGGGTTATAGCACAGATACGCAGTATTTT. Translation gives CASSPGAQGYSTDTQYF.

The table lists this clone with a count of one. No DNA is shown, since the ends of the CDR3 on it are uncertain; the CDR3 is the one TCRdb lists. The V call is TRBV11-3, the J call TRBJ2-5; the table gives TRBD2 as D, unverified against the DNA. 17 amino acids form the CDR3, both terminal residues included. The germline CDR1 and CDR2 sequences are SGHNT and YENEEA. CDR3 residues: CASSGRASGSFLETQYF.

Notes on this clone: Different DNA sequences within this sample yield the same CDR3. The rearrangement joins TRBV6-6 to TRBJ2-1, with D possibly TRBD2 on 6 matching bases. V was clipped by 8 bases and J by 3 bases, with 14 bases between them. CDR3 length: 14 residues. CDR1 and CDR2 (germline): MNHNY, SVGAGI (reference sequence). The CDR3 reads CASSPGLHYNEQFF. CDR3 DNA sequence: TGTGCCAGCTCGCCGGGACTCCACTACAATGAGCAGTTCTTC.